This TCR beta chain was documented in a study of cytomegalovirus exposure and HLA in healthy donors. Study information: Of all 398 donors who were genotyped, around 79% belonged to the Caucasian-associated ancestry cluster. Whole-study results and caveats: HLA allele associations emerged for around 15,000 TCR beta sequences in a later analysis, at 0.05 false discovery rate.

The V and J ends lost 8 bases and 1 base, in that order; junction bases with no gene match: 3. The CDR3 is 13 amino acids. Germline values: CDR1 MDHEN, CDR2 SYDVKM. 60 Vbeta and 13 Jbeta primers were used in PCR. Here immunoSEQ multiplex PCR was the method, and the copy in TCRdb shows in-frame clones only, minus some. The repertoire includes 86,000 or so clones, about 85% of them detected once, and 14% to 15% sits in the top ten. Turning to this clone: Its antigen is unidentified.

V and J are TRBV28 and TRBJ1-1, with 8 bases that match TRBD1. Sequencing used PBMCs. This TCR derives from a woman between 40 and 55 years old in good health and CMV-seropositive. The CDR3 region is CASADRANTEAFF. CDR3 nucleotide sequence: TGTGCCAGCGCGGACAGGGCGAACACTGAAGCTTTCTTT.